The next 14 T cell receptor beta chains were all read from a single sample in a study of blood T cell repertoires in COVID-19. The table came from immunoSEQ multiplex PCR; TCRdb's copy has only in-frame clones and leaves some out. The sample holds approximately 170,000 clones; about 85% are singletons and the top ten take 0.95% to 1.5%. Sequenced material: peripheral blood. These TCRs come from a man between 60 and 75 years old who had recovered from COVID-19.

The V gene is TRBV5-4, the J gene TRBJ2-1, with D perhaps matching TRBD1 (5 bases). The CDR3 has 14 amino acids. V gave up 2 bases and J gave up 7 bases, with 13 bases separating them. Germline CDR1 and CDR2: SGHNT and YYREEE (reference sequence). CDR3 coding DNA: TGTGCCAGCAGCTTTGGCCAGGGTGAGAATGAGCAGTTCTTC. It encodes CASSFGQGENEQFF.

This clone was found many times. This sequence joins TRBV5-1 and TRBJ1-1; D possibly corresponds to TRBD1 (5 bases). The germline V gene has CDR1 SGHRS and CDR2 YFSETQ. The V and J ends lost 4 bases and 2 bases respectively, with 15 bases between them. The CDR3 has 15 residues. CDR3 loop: CASSPVGTLNTEAFF. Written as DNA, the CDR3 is TGCGCCAGCAGCCCCGTCGGGACTTTAAACACTGAAGCTTTCTTT.

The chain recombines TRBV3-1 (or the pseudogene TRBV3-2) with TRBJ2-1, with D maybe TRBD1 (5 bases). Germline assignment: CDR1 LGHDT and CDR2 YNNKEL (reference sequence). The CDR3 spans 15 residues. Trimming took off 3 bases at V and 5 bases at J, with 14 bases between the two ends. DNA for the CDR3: TGTGCCAGCAGCCAGGGGCCCGGACAACACAATGAGCAGTTCTTC. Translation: CASSQGPGQHNEQFF.

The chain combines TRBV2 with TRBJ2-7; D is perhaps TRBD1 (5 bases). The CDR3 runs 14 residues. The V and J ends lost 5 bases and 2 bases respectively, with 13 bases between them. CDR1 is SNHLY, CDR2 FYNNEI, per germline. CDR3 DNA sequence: TGTGCCAGCAGTTGGGTGGGGCTAACCTACGAGCAGTACTTC. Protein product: CASSWVGLTYEQYF.

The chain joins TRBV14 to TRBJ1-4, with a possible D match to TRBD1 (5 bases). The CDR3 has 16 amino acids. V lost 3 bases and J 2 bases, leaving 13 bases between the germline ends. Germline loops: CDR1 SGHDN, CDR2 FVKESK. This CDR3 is CASSHPRGSTNEKLFF. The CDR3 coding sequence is TGTGCCAGCAGCCATCCAAGGGGTTCCACTAATGAAAAACTGTTTTTT.

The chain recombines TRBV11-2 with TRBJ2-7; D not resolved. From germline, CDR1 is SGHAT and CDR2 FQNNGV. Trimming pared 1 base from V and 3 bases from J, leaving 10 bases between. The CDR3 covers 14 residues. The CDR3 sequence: CASSLGIRGYEQYF. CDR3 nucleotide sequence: TGTGCCAGCAGCTTAGGCATCAGAGGCTACGAGCAGTACTTC.

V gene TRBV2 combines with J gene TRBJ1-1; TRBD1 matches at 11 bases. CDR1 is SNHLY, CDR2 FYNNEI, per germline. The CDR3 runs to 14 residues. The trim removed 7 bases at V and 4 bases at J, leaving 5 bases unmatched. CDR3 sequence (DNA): TGTGCCAGCAAAGGGACAGGGGGTTTCACTGAAGCTTTCTTT. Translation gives CASKGTGGFTEAFF.

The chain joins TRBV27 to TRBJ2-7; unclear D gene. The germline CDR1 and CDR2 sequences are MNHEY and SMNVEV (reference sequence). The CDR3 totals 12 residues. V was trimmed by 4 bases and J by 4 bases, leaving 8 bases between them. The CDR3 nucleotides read TGTGCCAGCAGTTCTGCAGAATACGAGCAGTACTTC. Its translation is CASSSAEYEQYF.

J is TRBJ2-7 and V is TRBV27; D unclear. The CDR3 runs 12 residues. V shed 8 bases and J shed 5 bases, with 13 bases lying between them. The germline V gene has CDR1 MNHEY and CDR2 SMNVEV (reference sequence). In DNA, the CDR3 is TGTGCCAGCGGTCGTGGGCTAAACGAGCAGTACTTC. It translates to CASGRGLNEQYF.

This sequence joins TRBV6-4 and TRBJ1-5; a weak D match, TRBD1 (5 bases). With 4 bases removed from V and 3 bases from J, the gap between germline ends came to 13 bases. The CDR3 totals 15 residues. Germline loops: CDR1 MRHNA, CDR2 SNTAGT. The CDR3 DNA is TGTGCCAGCAGTGTCCCTCGCAGGGACAATCAGCCCCAGCATTTT. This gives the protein CASSVPRRDNQPQHF.

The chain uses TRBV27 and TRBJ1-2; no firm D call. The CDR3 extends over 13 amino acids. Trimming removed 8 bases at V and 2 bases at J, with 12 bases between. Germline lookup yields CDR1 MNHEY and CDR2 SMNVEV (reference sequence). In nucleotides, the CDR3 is TGTGCCAGCGCGGGGAACGGAAACTATGGCTACACCTTC. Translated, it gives CASAGNGNYGYTF.

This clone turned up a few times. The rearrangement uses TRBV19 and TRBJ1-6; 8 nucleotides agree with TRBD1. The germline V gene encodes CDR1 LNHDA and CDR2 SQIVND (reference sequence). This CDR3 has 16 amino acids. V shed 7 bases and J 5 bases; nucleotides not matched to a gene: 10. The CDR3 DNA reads TGTGCCAGTACCAACCGCAGGGGGCGCGATAATTCACCCCTCCACTTT. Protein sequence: CASTNRRGRDNSPLHF. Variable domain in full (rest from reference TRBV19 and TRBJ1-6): DGGITQSPKYLFRKEGQNVTLSCEQNLNHDAMYWYRQDPGQGLRLIYYSQIVNDFQKGDIAEGYSVSREKKESFPLTVTSAQKNPTAFYLCASTNRRGRDNSPLHFGNGTRLTVT.

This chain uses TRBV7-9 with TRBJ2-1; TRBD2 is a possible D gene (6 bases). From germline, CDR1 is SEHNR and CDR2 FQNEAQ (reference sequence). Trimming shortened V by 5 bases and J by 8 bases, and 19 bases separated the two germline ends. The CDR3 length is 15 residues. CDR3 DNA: TGTGCCAGCAGCACGACAAACAGACTAGGCTATGAGCAGTTCTTC. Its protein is CASSTTNRLGYEQFF.

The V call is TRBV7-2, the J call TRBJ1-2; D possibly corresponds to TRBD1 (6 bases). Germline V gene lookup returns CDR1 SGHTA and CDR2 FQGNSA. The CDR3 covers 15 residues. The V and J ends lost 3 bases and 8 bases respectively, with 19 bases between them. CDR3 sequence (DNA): TGTGCCAGCAGCTTGGACAGCTCCACAACCGTAGGCTACACCTTC. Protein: CASSLDSSTTVGYTF.